The 4 T cell receptor beta chains presented below share a single source sample, sequenced in a study of regulatory T cells in long-lasting Graves disease. Libraries of TCR beta came from iRepertoire HTBI primers plus Arm-PCR of CDR3 regions. One entry per CDR3 protein results from TCRdb running MiXCR on the multiplex PCR reads. The sample records about 620,000 distinct CDR3 sequences, roughly 16% being singletons. Time point indicated: newly diagnosed GD, antithyroid drugs for less than 3 months. PBMC RNA served as the TCR library source. The sample was also reused in another study, on T cells in Graves' hyperthyroidism and ophthalmopathy.

The sequencing used peripheral blood mononuclear cells (PBMCs), collected at new diagnosis, from a patient treated with antithyroid drugs. Receptors originate from a woman aged 25-40 years with Graves disease.

This clonotype was seen at least ten times. The rearrangement links TRBV7-9 to TRBJ2-5; no clear D gene. CDR3 length: 13 amino acids. CDR1 and CDR2 from the germline V gene are SEHNR and FQNEAQ (reference sequence). Trimming shortened V by 4 bases and J by 7 bases, and 13 bases separated the two germline ends. The CDR3 DNA follows: TGTGCCAGCAGCTCCGCCCTTAGAGGGACCCAGTACTTC. It encodes CASSSALRGTQYF.

This chain connects TRBV3-1 to TRBJ2-7, with TRBD2 as a possible D gene (5 bases). Germline CDR1 reads LGHDT; CDR2 reads YNNKEL (reference sequence). The CDR3 consists of 14 residues. The germline V and J ends were trimmed by 1 base and 1 base, with 8 bases remaining between them. The chain's CDR3 is CASSQARGSYEQYF. The CDR3 bases are TGTGCCAGCAGCCAAGCCCGGGGTTCCTACGAGCAGTACTTC.

This clonotype came up many times. J is TRBJ1-1 and V is TRBV5-1; maybe TRBD1 (5 bases). The V end lost 0 bases, the J end lost 5 bases, and 14 bases lay between the germline ends. Per germline, CDR1 SGHRS and CDR2 YFSETQ. The CDR3 is 15 amino acids. Written as DNA, the CDR3 is TGCGCCAGCAGCTTGGCCATCGGCGGGGGAACTGAAGCTTTCTTT. Residues: CASSLAIGGGTEAFF.

The chain couples TRBV27 to TRBJ2-1, with a possible D match to TRBD2 (6 bases). Trimming left V 0 bases short and J 0 bases short, with 27 bases between. Per germline, CDR1 MNHEY and CDR2 SMNVEV (reference sequence). The CDR3 spans 22 residues. The CDR3: CASSLSTDRRDKIVLSYNEQFF. The CDR3 DNA is TGTGCCAGCAGTTTATCGACGGATCGGCGGGATAAGATTGTTCTCTCCTACAATGAGCAGTTCTTC.